The following is a TCR beta chain sequence with its context. Its antigen is currently unknown. The data were produced by immunoSEQ multiplex PCR, yet TCRdb's version contains in-frame clones alone and is incomplete. In the table there are under 90,000 clones, around 92% of which are singletons. The sample originates from a study of graft-versus-host responses after intestinal transplantation. Study summary: Following induction with anti-thymocyte globulin, all recipients were given tacrolimus and steroids for around three years. Overall study findings and caveats: Where graft-donor T cell macrochimerism was present, patients had high graft-versus-host to host-versus-graft clonal ratios in allografts. In recipient marrow, GvH clones were found, and some appeared first in ileum or blood.

Germline-derived CDR1 and CDR2 are SGHAT and FQNNGV. The CDR3 length is 15 residues. V gave up 2 bases and J gave up 0 bases; unmatched junction bases: 3. V usage is TRBV11-2 and J usage is TRBJ2-7, with 8 bases that match TRBD2. This TCR was sampled from a human patient who received an intestinal transplant, so some T cells may come from the graft donor. The sample here was PBMCs, taken 98 days after intestinal transplantation. CDR3 loop: CASSLSGTSSYEQYF. For the CDR3, the DNA is TGTGCCAGCAGCTTATCCGGGACTAGCTCCTACGAGCAGTACTTC.